This T cell receptor beta chain originates from a study of vaccination and CD4 T cells after COVID-19. Study outcomes and limitations: The median number of SARS-CoV-2-reactive clonotypes increased from 21 to 38, a change that did not reach significance.

This clonotype was seen a handful of times. The antigen is not known. This CDR3 region has 15 residues. CDR1 is DFQATT and CDR2 is SNEGSKA in the germline V gene (reference sequence). V was cut by 6 bases and J by 2 bases, with 19 bases left in between. TCRdb processed the PCR reads anew with MiXCR; each CDR3 protein has one entry. The profile covers tens of thousands of distinct CDR3 sequences, with under 60% appearing a single time and about 1.1% taken by the ten largest. The chain has TRBV20-1 and TRBJ2-5; perhaps TRBD2 as D (6 bases). This TCR was sampled from a human donor who had recovered from COVID-19. Source: CD4+ T cells from blood, taken before SARS-CoV-2 vaccination. In DNA, the CDR3 is TGCAGTGCCGGAGATCTAGCGTTGTTACAAGAGACCCAGTACTTC. The encoded protein is CSAGDLALLQETQYF.